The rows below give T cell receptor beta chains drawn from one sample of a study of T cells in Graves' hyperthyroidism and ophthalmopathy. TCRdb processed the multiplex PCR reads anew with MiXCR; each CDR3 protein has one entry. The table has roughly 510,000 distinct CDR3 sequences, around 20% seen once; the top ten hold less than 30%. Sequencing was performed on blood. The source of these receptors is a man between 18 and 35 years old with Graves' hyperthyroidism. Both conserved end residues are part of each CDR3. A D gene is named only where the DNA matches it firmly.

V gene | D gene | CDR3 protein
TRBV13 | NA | CASSPFQGAGGELFF
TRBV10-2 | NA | CASTRRAMNTEAFF
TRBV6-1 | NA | CASGPHSLEGRETQYF
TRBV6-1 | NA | CASSPSPLEYEQYF
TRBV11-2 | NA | CASSFFSGNTIYF
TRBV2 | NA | CASIGVEQYF
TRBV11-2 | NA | CASSQDRPPTYGYTF
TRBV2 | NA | CASSGGGTPSYEQYF
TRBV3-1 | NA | CASSHQEAPGTQYF
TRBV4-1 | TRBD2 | CASRADGGEETQYF
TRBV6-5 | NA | CASSYSGHIGTEALF
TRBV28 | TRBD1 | CASSPGTGRAFF
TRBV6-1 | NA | CASSAEQGNTEAFF
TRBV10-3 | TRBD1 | CAISEPGTGNQPQHF
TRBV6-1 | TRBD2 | CASRGWTSGSEQYF
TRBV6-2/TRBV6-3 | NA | CASSYYQGGSPLHF
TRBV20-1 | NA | CSARVGTGMNTEAFF
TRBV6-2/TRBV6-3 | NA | CASSYWQDGYTF
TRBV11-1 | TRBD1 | CASSFPDRDVYTGELFF
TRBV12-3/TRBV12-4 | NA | CASRSSGTGNTIYF
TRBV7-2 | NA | CASSLAATSTYEQYF
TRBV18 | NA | CASSPVPGTTETQYF
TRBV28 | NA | CASAWVSAGELFF
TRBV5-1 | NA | CASSRRDFGSEAFF
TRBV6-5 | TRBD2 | CASSYTLAGGAKTQYF
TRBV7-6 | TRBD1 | CASVRDRSNSPLHF